This TCR beta chain stems from a study of T cell responses to AZD1222 COVID-19 vaccine. Looking at the study overall: Both about-4-week and about-12-week second-dose recipients were combined.

The CDR3 runs 14 residues. The germline V gene has CDR1 LGHNA and CDR2 YNFKEQ. The J segment lost 7 bases and the V segment lost 3 bases, leaving 8 bases of the junction unmatched. Points from the study as a whole: Repertoire collection took place solely once the T cell response had peaked. CD4 TCRs associated with vaccination spanned spike, dominating at 160-218 and 743-854.

Profiling relied on immunoSEQ multiplex PCR, and the TCRdb table lists in-frame clones only, not all of them. The repertoire includes about 100,000 clones, less than 90% of them detected once, and roughly 2% sits in the top ten. As concerns this clone: Its target is not known.

The sample consisted of peripheral blood, taken on day 0 of AZD1222 vaccination. This TCR was sampled from an adult in good health. The J gene is TRBJ1-2, the V gene TRBV4-2, with TRBD1 matching 7 bases. The CDR3 DNA reads as TGTGCCAGCAGCCACCTTGGACAGGAACTTGGCTACACCTTC. The encoded protein is CASSHLGQELGYTF.